Shown below are 10 T cell receptor beta chains from a single sample sequenced in a study of blood T cells in healthy people across ages. For the second PCR, which ran for roughly 6 to 12 cycles, a sample-barcoded 5' primer and a J-beta primer mix were used. Each CDR3 protein gets one entry after TCRdb re-called the 5' RACE reads with MiXCR. The top ten clones hold around 18% of a sample with about 780,000 distinct CDR3 sequences, around 45% of them seen once. Sequenced material: blood. The receptors were gathered from a man older than 75 in good health.

V gene TRBV13 combines with J gene TRBJ2-5; the match to TRBD1 covers 10 bases. The DNA end is more similar to TRBJ2-7, so the J call may be wrong. This CDR3 has 13 amino acids. Germline loops: CDR1 PRHDT, CDR2 FYEKMQ (reference sequence). CDR3: CASAGTGAYEQYF. The CDR3 DNA follows: TGTGCCAGTGCCGGGACAGGGGCGTACGAGCAGTACTTC.

The chain joins TRBV5-1 to TRBJ2-5, with 7 bases identical to TRBD1. The closer fit of TRBJ2-1 to the DNA end suggests the J call may be wrong. Germline CDR1 SGHRS, CDR2 YFSETQ. The CDR3 is 16 amino acids. DNA of the CDR3: TGCGCCAGCAGCTTGCAACTCGGGACAGTACAAGAGACCCAGTTCTTC. It yields the protein CASSLQLGTVQETQFF.

The rearrangement links TRBV7-2 to TRBJ2-5; D remains ambiguous. The better agreement between TRBJ2-7 and the DNA end casts doubt on the J call. Germline V CDR1 and CDR2: SGHTA, FQGNSA. The CDR3 length is 16 residues. CDR3 sequence reads: CASSQTGLRFGDEQYF. The CDR3 DNA reads TGTGCCAGCAGCCAGACTGGTCTCAGGTTTGGGGACGAGCAGTACTTC.

Here the CDR3 DNA reads TGTGCCAGCAGCCCTAGGGACGGAAACTACGAGCAGTACTTC. It specifies CASSPRDGNYEQYF. The genes are TRBV14 and TRBJ2-5; D tentatively reads TRBD1 or TRBD2 (5 bases each). The J call is in doubt because the DNA end fits TRBJ2-7 better. CDR1 and CDR2 (germline): SGHDN, FVKESK. The CDR3 runs 14 residues.

V gene TRBV7-9 combines with J gene TRBJ2-7, with no clear D. V shed 0 bases and J shed 7 bases, with 7 bases lying between them. The CDR3 sequence is 12 residues long. Germline-derived CDR1 and CDR2 are SEHNR and FQNEAQ (reference sequence). This CDR3 reads CASSLAEREQYF. The CDR3 bases are TGTGCCAGCAGCTTAGCCGAGAGGGAGCAGTACTTC.

The genes are TRBV28 and TRBJ2-1; 8 positions match TRBD2. The end of the DNA is better explained by TRBJ2-7, so the J call may be wrong. This CDR3 is 14 amino acids long. Germline CDR1 MDHEN, CDR2 SYDVKM. The CDR3 nucleotides read TGTGCCAGCAGTTACAAGCGGGAGTACAATGAGCAGTACTTC. Protein: CASSYKREYNEQYF.

This sequence joins TRBV7-2 and TRBJ2-7; the D gene is possibly TRBD1 (6 bases). This CDR3 has 12 residues. Between the trimmed V and J ends, which lost 7 bases and 7 bases, there was a span of 14 bases. CDR1 is SGHTA and CDR2 is FQGNSA in the germline V gene. CDR3 DNA: TGTGCCAGCACTGGACAGTACAATGAGCAGTACTTC. Protein: CASTGQYNEQYF.

V gene TRBV27 combines with J gene TRBJ2-5; D might be TRBD1 (6 bases). This CDR3 has 16 amino acids. V was pared by 2 bases and J by 0 bases, with 13 bases between. CDR1 is MNHEY and CDR2 is SMNVEV in the germline V gene (reference sequence). The CDR3 region is CASSLRDGTHQETQYF. The CDR3 DNA is TGTGCCAGCAGTTTAAGGGATGGGACACACCAAGAGACCCAGTACTTC.

The CDR3 nucleotides are TGCGCCAGCAGCGCGAACACCGGGACGCCGAATGAGCAGTTCTTC. It yields the protein CASSANTGTPNEQFF. The gene calls are TRBV4-3 and TRBJ2-1; the D gene could be TRBD1 or TRBD2 (5 bases each). The V and J ends lost 5 bases and 7 bases respectively, with 18 bases between them. The CDR3 has 15 amino acids. CDR1 is LGHNA and CDR2 is YSLEER in the germline V gene.

Turning to this clonotype: A junction end diverges from the germline sequence, so it may reflect a read error. This chain connects TRBV7-3 to TRBJ1-6, with D perhaps matching TRBD1 (5 bases). The CDR3 is 14 residues long. In germline, CDR1 is SGHTA, CDR2 FQGTGA. The CDR3 DNA reads TGTGCCAGCAGCCAAGAGGGGCGGCCATCACCCCCCCACTTT. Residues: CASSQEGRPSPPHF.